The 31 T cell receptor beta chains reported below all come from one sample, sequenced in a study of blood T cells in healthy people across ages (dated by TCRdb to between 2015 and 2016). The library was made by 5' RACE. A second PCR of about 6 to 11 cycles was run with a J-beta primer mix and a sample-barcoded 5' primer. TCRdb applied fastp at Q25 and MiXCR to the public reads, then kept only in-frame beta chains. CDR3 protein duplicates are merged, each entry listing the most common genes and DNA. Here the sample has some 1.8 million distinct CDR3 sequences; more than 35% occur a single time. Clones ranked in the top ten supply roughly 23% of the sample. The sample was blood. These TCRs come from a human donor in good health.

The CDR3 here is CSANMGPRSSYNEQFF. The CDR3 nucleotides are TGCAGTGCCAACATGGGTCCTCGAAGCTCCTACAATGAGCAGTTCTTC. The V gene is TRBV20-1, the J gene TRBJ2-1, with D hard to call. V was pared by 6 bases and J by 0 bases, with 18 bases between. The CDR3 loop spans 16 amino acids. CDR1 DFQATT and CDR2 SNEGSKA come from the germline V gene (reference sequence).

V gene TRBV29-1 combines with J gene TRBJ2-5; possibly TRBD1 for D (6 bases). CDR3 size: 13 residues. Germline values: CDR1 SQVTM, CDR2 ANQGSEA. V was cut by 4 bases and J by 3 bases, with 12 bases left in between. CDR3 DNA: TGCAGCGTTGTTGGGACACTGAAAGAGACCCAGTACTTC. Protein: CSVVGTLKETQYF.

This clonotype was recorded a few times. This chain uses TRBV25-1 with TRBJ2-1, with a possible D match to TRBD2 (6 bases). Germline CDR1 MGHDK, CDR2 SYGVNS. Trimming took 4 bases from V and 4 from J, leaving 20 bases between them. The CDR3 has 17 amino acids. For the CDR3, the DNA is TGTGCCAGCAGTGGTCCGACCGGGACTCTGGGTTACAATGAGCAGTTCTTC. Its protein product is CASSGPTGTLGYNEQFF.

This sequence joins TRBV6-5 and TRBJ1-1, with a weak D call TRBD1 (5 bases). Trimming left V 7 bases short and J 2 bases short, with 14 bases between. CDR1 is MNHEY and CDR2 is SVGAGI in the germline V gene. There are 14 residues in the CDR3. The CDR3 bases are TGTGCCAGCACCAGCTGGGGGGGAAACACTGAAGCTTTCTTT. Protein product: CASTSWGGNTEAFF.

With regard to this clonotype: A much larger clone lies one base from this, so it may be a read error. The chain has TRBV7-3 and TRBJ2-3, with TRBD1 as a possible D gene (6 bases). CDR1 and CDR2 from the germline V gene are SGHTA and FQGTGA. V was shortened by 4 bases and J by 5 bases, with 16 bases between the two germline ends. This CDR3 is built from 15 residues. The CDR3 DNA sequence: TGTGCCAGCAGCTCTCTTGGGGGCAAAGGAGATACGCAGTATTTT. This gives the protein CASSSLGGKGDTQYF.

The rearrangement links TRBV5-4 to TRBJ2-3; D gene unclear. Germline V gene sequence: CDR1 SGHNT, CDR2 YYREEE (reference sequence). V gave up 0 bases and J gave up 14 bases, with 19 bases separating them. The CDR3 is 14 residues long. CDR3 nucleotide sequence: TGTGCCAGCAGCTTGGAAATGGCTCCCTATACCTTGTATTTT. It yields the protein CASSLEMAPYTLYF.

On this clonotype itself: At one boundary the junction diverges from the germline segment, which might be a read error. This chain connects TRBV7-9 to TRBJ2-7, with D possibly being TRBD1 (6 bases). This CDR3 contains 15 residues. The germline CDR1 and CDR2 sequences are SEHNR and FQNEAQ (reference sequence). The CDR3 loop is CASSHTKTGNYGQYF. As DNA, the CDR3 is TGTGCCAGCAGCCATACGAAGACAGGAAACTACGGGCAGTACTTC.

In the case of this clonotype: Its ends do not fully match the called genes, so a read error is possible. The DNA for the CDR3 is TGCGACAGCAGCTTGGAAGGCCTATCCACAGATACGCAGTATTTT. Translating it yields CDSSLEGLSTDTQYF. J is TRBJ2-3 and V is TRBV5-1, with D uncertain. The CDR3 runs 15 residues. Germline assignment: CDR1 SGHRS and CDR2 YFSETQ.

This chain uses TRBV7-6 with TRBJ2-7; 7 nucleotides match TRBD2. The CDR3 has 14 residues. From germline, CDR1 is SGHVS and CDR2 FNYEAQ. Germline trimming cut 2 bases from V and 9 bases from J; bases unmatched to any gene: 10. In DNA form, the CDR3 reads TGTGCCAGCAGCTTAATGGGGCCTCCGGGGGGGCAGTACTTC. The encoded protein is CASSLMGPPGGQYF. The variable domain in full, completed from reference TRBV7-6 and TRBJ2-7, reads GAGVSQSPRYKVTKRGQDVALRCDPISGHVSLYWYRQALGQGPEFLTYFNYEAQQDKSGLPNDRFSAERPEGSISTLTIQRTEQRDSAMYRCASSLMGPPGGQYFGPGTRLTVT.

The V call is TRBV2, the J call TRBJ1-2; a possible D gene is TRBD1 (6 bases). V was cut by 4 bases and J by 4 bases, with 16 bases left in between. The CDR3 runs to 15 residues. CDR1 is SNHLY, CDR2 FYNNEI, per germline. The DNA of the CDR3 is TGTGCCAGCAGTGTGATACAGGGAGCCTCCTATGGCTACACCTTC. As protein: CASSVIQGASYGYTF.

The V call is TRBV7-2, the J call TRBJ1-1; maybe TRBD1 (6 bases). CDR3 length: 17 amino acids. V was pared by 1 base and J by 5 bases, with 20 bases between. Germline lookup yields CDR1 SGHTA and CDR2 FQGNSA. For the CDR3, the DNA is TGTGCCAGCAGCTTAGGTTGGGGAACAGGGAGGAATACTGAAGCTTTCTTT. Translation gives CASSLGWGTGRNTEAFF.

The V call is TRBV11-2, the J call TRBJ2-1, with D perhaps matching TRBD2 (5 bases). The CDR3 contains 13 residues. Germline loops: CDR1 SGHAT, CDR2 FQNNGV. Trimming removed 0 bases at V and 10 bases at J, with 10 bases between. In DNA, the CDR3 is TGTGCCAGCAGCTTAGATTGGGGAGAAGAGCAGTTCTTC. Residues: CASSLDWGEEQFF.

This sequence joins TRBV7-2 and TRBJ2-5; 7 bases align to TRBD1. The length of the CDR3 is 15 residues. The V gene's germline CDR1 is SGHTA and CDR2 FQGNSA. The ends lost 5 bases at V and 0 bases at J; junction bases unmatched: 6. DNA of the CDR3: TGTGCCAGCAGCCCGACAGGGCTCCACCAAGAGACCCAGTACTTC. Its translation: CASSPTGLHQETQYF.

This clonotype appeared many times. The CDR3 DNA reads TGTGCCATCAGTGAGGGGGGAGATACGCAGTATTTT. Translated, it gives CAISEGGDTQYF. This chain uses TRBV10-3 with TRBJ2-3; D could derive from TRBD1 or TRBD2 (5 bases each). V dropped 2 bases and J dropped 5 bases, with 5 bases sitting between them. This CDR3 contains 12 residues. The V gene's germline CDR1 is ENHRY and CDR2 SYGVKD.

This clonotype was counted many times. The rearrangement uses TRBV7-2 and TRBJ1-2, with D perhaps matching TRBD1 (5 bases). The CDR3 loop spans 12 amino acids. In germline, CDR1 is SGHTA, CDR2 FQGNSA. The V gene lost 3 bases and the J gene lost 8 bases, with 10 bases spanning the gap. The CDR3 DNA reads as TGTGCCAGCAGCTTCCGGGGGGACGGCTACACCTTC. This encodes CASSFRGDGYTF.

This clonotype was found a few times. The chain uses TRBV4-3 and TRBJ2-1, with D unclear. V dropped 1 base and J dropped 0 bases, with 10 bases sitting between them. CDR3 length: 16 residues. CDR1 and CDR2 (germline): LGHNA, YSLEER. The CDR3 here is CASSQGTASSYNEQFF. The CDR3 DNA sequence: TGCGCCAGCAGCCAAGGTACAGCGAGCTCCTACAATGAGCAGTTCTTC.

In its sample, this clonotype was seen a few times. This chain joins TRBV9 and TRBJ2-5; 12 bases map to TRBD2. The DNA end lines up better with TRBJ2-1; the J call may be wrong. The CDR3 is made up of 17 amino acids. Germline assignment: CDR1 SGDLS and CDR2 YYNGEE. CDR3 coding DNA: TGTGCCAGCAGCGTAGGGGCTAGCGGGGGGGTCCAAGAGACCCAGTTCTTC. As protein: CASSVGASGGVQETQFF.

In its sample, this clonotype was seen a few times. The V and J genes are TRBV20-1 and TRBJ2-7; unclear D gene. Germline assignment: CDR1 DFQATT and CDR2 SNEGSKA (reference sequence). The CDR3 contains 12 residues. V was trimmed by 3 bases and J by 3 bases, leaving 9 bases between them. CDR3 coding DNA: TGCAGTGCTAGGCGTCAGATCTACGAGCAGTACTTC. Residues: CSARRQIYEQYF.

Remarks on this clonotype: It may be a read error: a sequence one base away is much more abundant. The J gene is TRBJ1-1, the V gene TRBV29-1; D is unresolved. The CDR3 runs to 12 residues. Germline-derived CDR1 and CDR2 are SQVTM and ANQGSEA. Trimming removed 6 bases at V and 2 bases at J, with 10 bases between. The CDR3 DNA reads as TGCAGCGTCGGCAAGACTAACACTGAAGCTTTCTTT. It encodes CSVGKTNTEAFF.

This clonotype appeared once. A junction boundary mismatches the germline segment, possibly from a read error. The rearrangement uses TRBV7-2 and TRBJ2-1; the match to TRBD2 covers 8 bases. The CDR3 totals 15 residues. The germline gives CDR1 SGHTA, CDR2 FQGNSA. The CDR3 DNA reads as TGTGCCAGCAGTCCCGGGACTAGTACATACAATAAGCAGTTCTTC. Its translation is CASSPGTSTYNKQFF.

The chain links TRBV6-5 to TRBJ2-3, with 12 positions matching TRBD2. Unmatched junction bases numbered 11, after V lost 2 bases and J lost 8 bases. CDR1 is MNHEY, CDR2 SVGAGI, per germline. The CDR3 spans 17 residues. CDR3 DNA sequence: TGTGCCAGCAGTTACATGCCTAGCGGGGGGGCCATGGGTACGCAGTATTTT. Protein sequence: CASSYMPSGGAMGTQYF.

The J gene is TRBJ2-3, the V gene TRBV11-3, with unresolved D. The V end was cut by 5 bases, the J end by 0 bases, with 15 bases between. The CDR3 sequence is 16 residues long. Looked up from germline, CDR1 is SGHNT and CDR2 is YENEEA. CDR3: CASSPPGGPSTDTQYF. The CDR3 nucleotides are TGTGCCAGCAGCCCACCCGGCGGACCTAGCACAGATACGCAGTATTTT.

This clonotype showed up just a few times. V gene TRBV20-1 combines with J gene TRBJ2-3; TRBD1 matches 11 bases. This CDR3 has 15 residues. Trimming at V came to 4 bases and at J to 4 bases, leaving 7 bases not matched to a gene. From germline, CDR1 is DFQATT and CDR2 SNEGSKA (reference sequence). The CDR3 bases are TGCAGTGCTATTCGGACAGGGGGCGGCCCAGATACGCAGTATTTT. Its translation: CSAIRTGGGPDTQYF.

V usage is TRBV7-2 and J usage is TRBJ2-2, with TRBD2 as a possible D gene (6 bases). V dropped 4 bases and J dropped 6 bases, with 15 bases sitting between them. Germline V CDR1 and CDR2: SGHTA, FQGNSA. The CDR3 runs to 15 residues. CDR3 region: CASSSTITGAGELFF. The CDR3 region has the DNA TGTGCCAGCAGCTCGACGATCACGGGGGCCGGGGAGCTGTTTTTT.

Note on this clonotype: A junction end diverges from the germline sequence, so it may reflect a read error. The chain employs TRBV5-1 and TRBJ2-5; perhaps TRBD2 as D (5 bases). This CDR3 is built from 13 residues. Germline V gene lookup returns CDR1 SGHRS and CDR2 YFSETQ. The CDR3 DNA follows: TGCGCCAGCAGAAGGGATAGTGGGGAGAGCCAGTACTTC. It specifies CASRRDSGESQYF. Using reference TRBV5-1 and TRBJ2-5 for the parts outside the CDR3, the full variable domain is KAGVTQTPRYLIKTRGQQVTLSCSPISGHRSVSWYQQTPGQGLQFLFEYFSETQRNKGNFPGRFSGRQFSNSRSEMNVSTLELGDSALYLCASRRDSGESQYFGPGTRLLVL.

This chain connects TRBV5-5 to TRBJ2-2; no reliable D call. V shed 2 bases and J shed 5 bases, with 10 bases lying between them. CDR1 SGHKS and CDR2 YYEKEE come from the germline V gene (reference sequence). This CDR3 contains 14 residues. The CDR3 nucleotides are TGTGCCAGCAGCTTAGAACTGACTACCGGGGAGCTGTTTTTT. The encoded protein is CASSLELTTGELFF. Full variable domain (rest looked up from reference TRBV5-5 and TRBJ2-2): DAGVTQSPTHLIKTRGQQVTLRCSPISGHKSVSWYQQVLGQGPQFIFQYYEKEERGRGNFPDRFSARQFPNYSSELNVNALLLGDSALYLCASSLELTTGELFFGEGSRLTVL.

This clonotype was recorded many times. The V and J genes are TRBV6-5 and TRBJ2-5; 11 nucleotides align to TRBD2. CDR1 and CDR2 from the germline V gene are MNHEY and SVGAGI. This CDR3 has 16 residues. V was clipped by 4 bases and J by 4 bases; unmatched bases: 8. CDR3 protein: CASSSPAGTSGETQYF. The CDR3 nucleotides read TGTGCCAGCAGTTCACCGGCCGGGACTAGCGGAGAGACCCAGTACTTC.

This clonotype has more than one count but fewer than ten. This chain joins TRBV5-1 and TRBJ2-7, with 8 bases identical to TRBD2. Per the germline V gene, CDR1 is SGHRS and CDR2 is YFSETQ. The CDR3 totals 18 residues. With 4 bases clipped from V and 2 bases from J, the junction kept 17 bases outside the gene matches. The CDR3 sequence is CASSRLAGLQRSPYEQYF. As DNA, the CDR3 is TGCGCCAGCAGCCGCTTAGCGGGACTTCAGAGGAGTCCCTACGAGCAGTACTTC.

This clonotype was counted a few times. The CDR3 here is CSARQAQNTEAFF. In DNA, the CDR3 is TGCAGCGCCCGACAGGCTCAAAACACTGAAGCTTTCTTT. The gene calls are TRBV29-1 and TRBJ1-1; a possible D gene is TRBD1 (6 bases). The germline V and J ends were trimmed by 7 bases and 2 bases, with 14 bases remaining between them. This CDR3 is built from 13 residues. Germline values: CDR1 SQVTM, CDR2 ANQGSEA.

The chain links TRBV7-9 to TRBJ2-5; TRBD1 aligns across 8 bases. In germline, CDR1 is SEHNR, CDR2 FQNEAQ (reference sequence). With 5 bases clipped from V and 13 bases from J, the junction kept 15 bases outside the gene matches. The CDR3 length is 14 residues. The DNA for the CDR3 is TGTGCCAGCAGCCAAAAGACAGGGGCCGGTTCTGCGTACTTC. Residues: CASSQKTGAGSAYF.

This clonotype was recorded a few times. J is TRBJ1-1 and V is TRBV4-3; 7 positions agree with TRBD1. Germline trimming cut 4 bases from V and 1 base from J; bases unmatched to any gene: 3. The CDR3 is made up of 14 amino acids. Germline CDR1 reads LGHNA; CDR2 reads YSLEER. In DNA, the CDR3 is TGCGCCAGCAGCCGGGGACAGAAGAACACTGAAGCTTTCTTT. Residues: CASSRGQKNTEAFF.